This entry features one TCR beta chain sequence. Assay: immunoSEQ multiplex PCR; the TCRdb copy retains only in-frame clones and omits some. The sample records approximately 85,000 clones, around 86% being singletons. There are 12 residues in the CDR3. Germline CDR1 is MNHEY and CDR2 is SMNVEV (reference sequence). Trimming at V came to 7 bases and at J to 3 bases, leaving 2 bases not matched to a gene. The data stem from a study of blood T cell repertoires in COVID-19. Study-wide background: Samples of COVID-19 (acute and convalescent) were obtained from the United States, Italy and Spain. T cells, B-cell-depleted T cells, or PBMCs supplied cDNA or gDNA.

The chain carries TRBV27 and TRBJ1-2; TRBD1 aligns across 7 bases. The sequenced sample consisted of peripheral blood. The receptor was isolated from a man aged 50-59 years with active or convalescent COVID-19. CDR3 protein: CASTRGDYGYTF. The CDR3 DNA reads as TGTGCCAGCACCAGGGGGGACTATGGCTACACCTTC.